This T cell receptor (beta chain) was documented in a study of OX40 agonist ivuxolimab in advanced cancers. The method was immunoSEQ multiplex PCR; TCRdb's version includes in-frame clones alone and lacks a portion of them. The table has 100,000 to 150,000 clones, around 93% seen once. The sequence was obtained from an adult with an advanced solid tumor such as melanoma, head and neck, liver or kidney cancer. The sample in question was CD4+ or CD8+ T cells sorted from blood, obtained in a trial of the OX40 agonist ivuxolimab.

This chain's CDR3 is CASRAGTIYNEQFF. DNA for the CDR3: TGTGCCAGCAGGGCAGGTACTATCTACAATGAGCAGTTCTTC. The J gene is TRBJ2-1, the V gene TRBV6-1; D is ambiguous. The CDR3 length is 14 residues. The germline CDR1 and CDR2 sequences are MNHNS and SASEGT. Deletions cut 6 bases from V and 3 bases from J, with 12 bases between.